This is a list of T cell receptor beta chains from one sample in a study of blood T cells in healthy people across ages. MiXCR was run by TCRdb on the 5' RACE reads, yielding one entry per CDR3 protein. The data show about 1.6 million distinct CDR3 sequences, 34% seen once. Sequenced: blood. The receptors were gathered from a woman aged 30 to 39 in good health. The CDR3 runs from the conserved cysteine through the conserved F or W. D genes are given only for firm matches. Clone size is stated in some rows and not others, as once, few, many or a class when expanded.

j_gene | v_gene | d_gene | abundance | len | CDR3aa | CDR3nt
TRBJ1-1 | TRBV6-5 | . | few | 13 | CASRGRKTVEAFF | TGTGCCAGCAGGGGAAGAAAGACAGTTGAAGCTTTCTTT
TRBJ2-3 | TRBV4-1 | . | many | 14 | CASSQVITGSTQYF | TGCGCCAGCAGCCAAGTGATTACGGGATCTACGCAGTATTTT
TRBJ2-1 | TRBV15 | TRBD1 | . | 16 | CATSRYQQGAYNEQFF | TGTGCCACCAGCAGATATCAACAGGGGGCCTACAATGAGCAGTTCTTC
TRBJ1-1 | TRBV7-3 | TRBD1 | . | 18 | CASSLGMDRGSGNTEVFF | TGTGCCAGCAGCTTAGGAATGGACAGGGGTTCGGGGAACACTGAAGTTTTCTTT
TRBJ2-1 | TRBV29-1 | TRBD2 | many | 15 | CSVAGGEQEVNEQFF | TGCAGCGTTGCGGGGGGGGAGCAGGAGGTCAATGAGCAGTTCTTC
TRBJ2-5 | TRBV5-6 | TRBD1 | . | 16 | CASSRTGGLFGETQYF | TGTGCCAGCAGCCGAACAGGGGGCTTATTCGGAGAGACCCAGTACTTC
TRBJ2-7 | TRBV12-3/TRBV12-4 | . | few | 11 | CASTGGMEQYF | TGTGCCAGCACGGGGGGCATGGAGCAGTACTTC
TRBJ2-7 | TRBV20-1 | . | . | 17 | CSAETSYNTAVSYEQYF | TGCAGTGCCGAGACCAGTTACAACACAGCCGTCTCCTACGAGCAGTACTTC
TRBJ2-7 | TRBV5-1 | . | . | 13 | CARGEVLTHEQYF | TGCGCCAGGGGAGAGGTCTTAACCCACGAGCAGTACTTC
TRBJ2-5 | TRBV6-1 | TRBD2 | . | 14 | CAGSGGGGKETQYF | TGTGCCGGCAGCGGGGGCGGGGGGAAAGAGACCCAGTACTTC
TRBJ2-5 | TRBV9 | . | . | 14 | CASSVDLVVETQYF | TGTGCCAGCAGCGTAGACCTGGTGGTAGAGACCCAGTACTTC
TRBJ2-1 | TRBV19 | TRBD2 | . | 14 | CASITSGRSSEQFF | TGTGCCAGTATAACCAGCGGGAGATCCAGTGAGCAGTTCTTC
TRBJ1-2 | TRBV5-1 | TRBD1 | . | 14 | CASSRDRGAGGYTF | TGCGCCAGCAGCAGGGACAGGGGAGCGGGCGGCTACACCTTC
TRBJ1-2 | TRBV5-1 | . | . | 16 | CASSLVWRLSNYGYTF | TGCGCCAGCAGCCTGGTGTGGAGACTATCTAACTATGGCTACACCTTC
TRBJ2-7 | TRBV6-1 | TRBD2 | few | 15 | CASSDRLAGTYEQYF | TGTGCCAGCAGTGATAGACTAGCGGGCACCTACGAGCAGTACTTC
TRBJ2-3 | TRBV5-1 | . | few | 13 | CASSLAIGSTQYF | TGCGCCAGCAGCTTGGCCATCGGGAGTACGCAGTATTTT
TRBJ2-1 | TRBV20-1 | TRBD2 | . | 13 | CSARELAGHEQFF | TGCAGTGCTAGAGAACTAGCGGGCCATGAGCAGTTCTTC
TRBJ2-3 | TRBV27 | . | . | 15 | CASSYFEAGTDTQYF | TGTGCCAGCAGCTACTTCGAAGCGGGCACAGATACGCAGTATTTT
TRBJ2-3 | TRBV3-1 | TRBD2 | . | 18 | CASSHRSGTSGRRDTQYF | TGTGCCAGCAGCCACCGCTCCGGGACTAGCGGAAGGAGGGATACGCAGTATTTT
TRBJ2-5 | TRBV27 | . | . | 11 | CATLGQETQYF | TGTGCCACCCTGGGGCAAGAGACCCAGTACTTC
TRBJ2-1 | TRBV4-1 | . | . | 17 | CASSLHPGTLTYNEQFF | TGCGCCAGCAGCCTACACCCCGGGACACTGACCTACAATGAGCAGTTCTTC
TRBJ2-1 | TRBV27 | . | . | 13 | CASGFGAYNEQFF | TGTGCCAGCGGTTTTGGTGCCTACAATGAGCAGTTCTTC
TRBJ2-5 | TRBV5-1 | TRBD1 | few | 15 | CASSLGQGAQETQYF | TGCGCCAGCAGCTTGGGACAGGGAGCGCAAGAGACCCAGTACTTC
TRBJ2-1 | TRBV27 | . | . | 14 | CASSLGPEGSEQFF | TGTGCCAGCAGTTTAGGTCCAGAAGGCAGTGAGCAGTTCTTC
TRBJ2-3 | TRBV29-1 | . | many | 14 | CSALRRASTDTQYF | TGCAGCGCCTTGCGGCGGGCGAGCACAGATACGCAGTATTTT
TRBJ2-3 | TRBV27 | . | . | 11 | CASVREQAQYF | TGTGCCAGCGTTAGGGAGCAGGCGCAGTATTTT
TRBJ2-5 | TRBV27 | TRBD2 | few | 15 | CASSHSGRVWETQYF | TGTGCCAGCAGTCACAGCGGGAGGGTTTGGGAGACCCAGTACTTC
TRBJ2-3 | TRBV24-1 | TRBD2 | . | 14 | CATSGSGRPDTQYF | TGTGCCACCAGTGGTAGCGGGAGGCCAGATACGCAGTATTTT
TRBJ2-5 | TRBV6-6 | TRBD2 | . | 14 | CASTPSGGRQTQYF | TGTGCCAGCACCCCTAGCGGGGGACGCCAGACCCAGTACTTC
TRBJ2-7 | TRBV20-1 | . | . | 12 | CSARSQSYEQYF | TGCAGTGCTAGATCTCAGTCCTACGAGCAGTACTTC
TRBJ2-7 | TRBV7-9 | . | few | 13 | CASIPTGFYEQYF | TGTGCCAGCATCCCCACAGGGTTCTACGAGCAGTACTTC
TRBJ2-7 | TRBV5-1 | . | few | 14 | CASSLGLAYNEQYF | TGCGCCAGCAGCTTGGGTCTAGCCTACAATGAGCAGTACTTC
TRBJ2-1 | TRBV24-1 | TRBD2 | . | 16 | CATSASGTSSYNEQFF | TGTGCCACCAGTGCCTCCGGGACTAGCTCCTACAATGAGCAGTTCTTC
TRBJ2-6 | TRBV5-1 | . | . | 17 | CASSLESGVTGANVLTF | TGCGCCAGCAGCTTGGAATCAGGGGTTACTGGGGCCAACGTCCTGACTTTC
TRBJ2-7 | TRBV7-2 | TRBD2 | . | 15 | CASSTVGTSPREQYF | TGTGCCAGCAGCACTGTAGGGACTAGCCCGCGCGAGCAGTACTTC
TRBJ2-2 | TRBV12-3/TRBV12-4 | . | . | 15 | CASRRPGRDAGELFF | TGTGCCAGCAGGCGACCAGGGCGAGACGCCGGGGAGCTGTTTTTT
TRBJ2-5 | TRBV29-1 | TRBD2 | . | 15 | CSVIEDGGEGETQYF | TGCAGCGTCATAGAGGACGGGGGGGAAGGTGAGACCCAGTACTTC
TRBJ1-1 | TRBV9 | . | . | 16 | CASSVWVAGLNTEAFF | TGTGCCAGCAGCGTTTGGGTCGCAGGACTGAACACTGAAGCTTTCTTT
TRBJ2-2 | TRBV6-2/TRBV6-3 | . | . | 13 | CASSWLNTGELFF | TGTGCCAGCAGTTGGCTGAACACCGGGGAGCTGTTTTTT
TRBJ1-2 | TRBV5-1 | . | . | 14 | CASSSPAGSYGYTF | TGCGCCAGCAGCTCACCCGCAGGGTCCTATGGCTACACCTTC
TRBJ1-2 | TRBV29-1 | . | few | 14 | CSVEEGWRHYGYTF | TGCAGCGTTGAAGAGGGCTGGCGGCACTATGGCTACACCTTC
TRBJ2-7 | TRBV4-1 | TRBD2 | few | 19 | CASSRGLAGGTQHSYEQYF | TGCGCCAGCAGCCGGGGACTAGCGGGAGGAACGCAACACTCCTACGAGCAGTACTTC
TRBJ1-2 | TRBV6-2/TRBV6-3 | . | . | 14 | CASSTGFPFPGYTF | TGTGCCAGCAGCACAGGGTTCCCCTTCCCTGGCTACACCTTC
TRBJ1-2 | TRBV29-1 | . | few | 14 | CSVEIVRGESGYTF | TGCAGCGTTGAAATCGTGCGCGGGGAGAGTGGCTACACCTTC
TRBJ1-1 | TRBV28 | . | . | 14 | CASRAAGVNTEAFF | TGTGCCAGCAGGGCAGCAGGGGTTAACACTGAAGCTTTCTTT
TRBJ2-3 | TRBV2 | TRBD1 | few | 17 | CASSARDREFAEDTQYF | TGTGCCAGCAGCGCCCGGGACAGGGAGTTTGCTGAAGATACGCAGTATTTT
TRBJ1-6 | TRBV7-3 | . | few | 14 | CASSLGDINSPLHF | TGTGCCAGCAGCTTAGGAGACATTAATTCACCCCTCCACTTT
TRBJ2-5 | TRBV7-7 | . | few | 14 | CASSFGSRGETQYF | TGTGCCAGCAGCTTTGGCTCCCGGGGGGAGACCCAGTACTTC
TRBJ2-1 | TRBV29-1 | TRBD2 | . | 17 | CSVSGTSGTGSYNEQFF | TGCAGCGTCTCCGGGACTAGCGGGACGGGCTCCTACAATGAGCAGTTCTTC
TRBJ1-1 | TRBV20-1 | . | . | 12 | CSAGPDNTEAFF | TGCAGTGCTGGGCCAGACAACACTGAAGCTTTCTTT
TRBJ2-3 | TRBV2 | . | few | 13 | CASRASARYTQYF | TGTGCCAGCCGAGCTAGCGCGCGATATACGCAGTATTTT